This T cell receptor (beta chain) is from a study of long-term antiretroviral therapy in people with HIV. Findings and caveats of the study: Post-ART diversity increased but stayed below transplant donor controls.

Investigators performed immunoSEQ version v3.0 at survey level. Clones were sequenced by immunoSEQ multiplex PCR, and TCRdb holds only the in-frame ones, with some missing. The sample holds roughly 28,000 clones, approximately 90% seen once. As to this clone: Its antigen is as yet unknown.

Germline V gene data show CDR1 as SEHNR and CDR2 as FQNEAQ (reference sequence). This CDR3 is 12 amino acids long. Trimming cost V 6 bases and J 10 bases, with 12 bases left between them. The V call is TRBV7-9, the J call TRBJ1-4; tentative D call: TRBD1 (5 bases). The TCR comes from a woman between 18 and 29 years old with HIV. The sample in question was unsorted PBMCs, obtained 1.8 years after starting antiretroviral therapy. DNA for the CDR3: TGTGCCAGCAGAGCTAGGAGGGGAAAACTGTTTTTT. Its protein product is CASRARRGKLFF.